This T cell receptor (beta chain) was sequenced during a study of graft-versus-host responses after intestinal transplantation. Method: immunoSEQ multiplex PCR; TCRdb's copy keeps in-frame clones and lacks some. The sample has some 23,000 clones, around 94% seen once; the top ten hold roughly 0.5%. This sample comprised PBMCs, obtained 156 days after intestinal transplant. This TCR came from a human patient who received an intestinal transplant, so some T cells may come from the graft donor.

The CDR3 DNA follows: TGTGCCAGCAGTTTGGAGGGGGCCGGGACTGAAGCTTTCTTT. This codes for CASSLEGAGTEAFF. The rearrangement links TRBV28 to TRBJ1-1, with 7 bases aligning to TRBD1. The V gene's germline CDR1 is MDHEN and CDR2 SYDVKM. This CDR3 region has 14 residues. Losses at the gene ends were 3 bases for V and 5 bases for J; bases not matched to a gene: 6.